A single sample gave rise to the 5 T cell receptor beta chains below, sequenced in a study of blood T cell repertoires in COVID-19. The assay was immunoSEQ multiplex PCR, and TCRdb's table has in-frame clones only and misses some. The sample contains roughly 390,000 clones, roughly 85% of which appear only once. The specimen sequenced was peripheral blood. These receptors were collected from a woman younger than 30 with acute or convalescent COVID-19.

This rearrangement joins TRBV9 to TRBJ1-1, with a weak D call TRBD1 (6 bases). This CDR3 region has 16 residues. The germline V and J ends were trimmed by 3 bases and 6 bases, with 21 bases remaining between them. CDR1 is SGDLS and CDR2 is YYNGEE in the germline V gene. CDR3 protein: CASSAERPGESAEAFF. In nucleotides, the CDR3 is TGTGCCAGCAGCGCAGAACGCCCAGGGGAGAGTGCTGAAGCTTTCTTT.

The genes are TRBV5-1 and TRBJ2-3; 7 bases map to TRBD2. This CDR3 comprises 14 residues. Germline V lookup: CDR1 SGHRS, CDR2 YFSETQ. The trim removed 3 bases at V and 10 bases at J, leaving 11 bases unmatched. The DNA for the CDR3 is TGCGCCAGCAGCTGGGAGGGACTCCTGAATGCGCAGTATTTT. It is translated as CASSWEGLLNAQYF.

The V gene is TRBV5-1, the J gene TRBJ2-2, with D possibly TRBD2 on 6 matching bases. Trimming left V 2 bases short and J 1 base short, with 9 bases between. In germline, CDR1 is SGHRS, CDR2 YFSETQ. The CDR3 is made up of 15 amino acids. CDR3 sequence reads: CASSFQGLNTGELFF. In DNA form, the CDR3 reads TGCGCCAGCAGCTTCCAGGGACTGAACACCGGGGAGCTGTTTTTT.

V gene TRBV10-3 combines with J gene TRBJ2-3; D may be TRBD2 (5 bases). CDR1 ENHRY and CDR2 SYGVKD come from the germline V gene. The CDR3 covers 14 residues. Trimming took off 7 bases at V and 1 base at J, with 12 bases between the two ends. As DNA, the CDR3 is TGTGCCATCACCCGAGAGGGCGGCACAGATACGCAGTATTTT. It translates to CAITREGGTDTQYF.

This clone was detected only once. V gene TRBV11-2 combines with J gene TRBJ1-5; D call uncertain. This CDR3 comprises 15 residues. In germline, CDR1 is SGHAT, CDR2 FQNNGV. V was cut by 5 bases and J by 0 bases, with 11 bases left in between. In nucleotides, the CDR3 is TGTGCCAGCAGCCCGGGAGGGATTAGCAATCAGCCCCAGCATTTT. It translates to CASSPGGISNQPQHF.